Presented here are 3 T cell receptor beta chains from one specimen sequenced in a study of cytomegalovirus exposure and HLA in healthy donors (dated by TCRdb to 2017 to 2019). Library prep was done by the immunoSEQ multiplex PCR assay. The multiplex PCR relied on a mix of 60 forward primers for TCR Vbeta segments and 13 reverse primers for TCR Jbeta segments. Entries here come from immuneACCESS through TCRdb and include only in-frame sequences with V and J called. Some clones fail to appear in such tables; in the studies checked, an unresolved V gene covers under half of the shortfall, and the cause of the remainder is unknown. The sample has over 110,000 clones on record, roughly 80% of them singletons. The top ten clonotypes cover around 4.3% of the sample. Sequencing was performed on PBMCs. The receptors were sampled from a middle-aged man in good health and CMV-seronegative.

V is TRBV5-1 and J is TRBJ1-1; 7 nucleotides agree with TRBD1. CDR3 length: 14 residues. Trimming at V came to 4 bases and at J to 1 base, leaving 4 bases not matched to a gene. CDR1 is SGHRS and CDR2 is YFSETQ in the germline V gene. CDR3 residues: CASSTGTANTEAFF. The CDR3 DNA is TGCGCCAGCAGCACCGGGACAGCGAACACTGAAGCTTTCTTT. Drawing the rest from reference TRBV5-1 and TRBJ1-1, the complete variable domain is KAGVTQTPRYLIKTRGQQVTLSCSPISGHRSVSWYQQTPGQGLQFLFEYFSETQRNKGNFPGRFSGRQFSNSRSEMNVSTLELGDSALYLCASSTGTANTEAFFGQGTRLTVV.

This chain joins TRBV2 and TRBJ2-3, with 7 bases fitting TRBD2. The CDR3 sequence is 15 residues long. Trimming removed 7 bases from V and 0 bases from J; junction bases left unmatched: 7. Germline V gene sequence: CDR1 SNHLY, CDR2 FYNNEI. The CDR3 DNA is TGTGCCAGCACCCGTCGGCGGGGGAGCACAGATACGCAGTATTTT. It encodes CASTRRRGSTDTQYF.

The gene calls are TRBV7-2 and TRBJ2-2; D possibly corresponds to TRBD1 (6 bases). The CDR3 consists of 14 residues. Trimming cost V 5 bases and J 1 base, with 8 bases left between them. Germline loops: CDR1 SGHTA, CDR2 FQGNSA. The CDR3 is CASSRQVNTGELFF. The CDR3 DNA reads as TGTGCCAGCAGCCGACAGGTGAACACCGGGGAGCTGTTTTTT.